A single sample is the source of the 18 T cell receptor beta chains below, sequenced in a study of T cells in Graves' hyperthyroidism and ophthalmopathy (dated 2019 in TCRdb). Libraries were built with multiplex PCR. The instrument was an Illumina HiSeq 2000. Amplification of TCR beta CDR3 regions was carried out from RNA transcripts. The first round of RT-PCR for the TCR CDR3 was performed with the HTBI primer set and the Qiagen OneStep RT-PCR kit. TCRdb redid the processing of the public reads, applying fastp at Q25 and MiXCR, and retained in-frame beta chains. Rows merge per CDR3 protein into single entries with the most common DNA and genes. Across this sample there are 75,000 to 100,000 distinct CDR3 sequences, with roughly 39% seen only once. Clones ranked in the top ten supply about a tenth of the sample. The source material was peripheral blood or thyroid tissue (not recorded which). The receptors come from a woman in her thirties with Graves' hyperthyroidism.

This clonotype was counted ten times or more. The V gene is TRBV4-1, the J gene TRBJ2-6; TRBD2 might be the D (6 bases). CDR1 and CDR2 from the germline V gene are MGHRA and YSYEKL. Trimming cost V 1 base and J 5 bases, with 15 bases left between them. This CDR3 is 17 amino acids long. The CDR3 region is CASSQGDGGVWANVLTF. The CDR3 bases are TGCGCCAGCAGCCAAGGGGACGGCGGGGTTTGGGCCAACGTCCTGACTTTC.

About this clonotype itself: This may stem from a read error, because a much larger clone lies one nucleotide away. Since no conserved phenylalanine or tryptophan closes the CDR3, a read error is the likely cause. This chain links TRBV7-2 with TRBJ2-2; D call uncertain. Germline lookup yields CDR1 SGHTA and CDR2 FQGNSA. V dropped 5 bases and J dropped 7 bases, with 11 bases sitting between them. The CDR3 covers 13 residues. The CDR3 reads CASSPHIGGELFS. The CDR3 DNA reads as TGTGCCAGCAGCCCCCACATAGGCGGGGAGCTGTTTTCT.

The chain employs TRBV2 and TRBJ1-5; a possible D gene is TRBD1 (6 bases). The CDR3 runs to 13 residues. The V and J ends lost 2 bases and 7 bases respectively, with 9 bases between them. Germline lookup yields CDR1 SNHLY and CDR2 FYNNEI. DNA for the CDR3: TGTGCCAGCAGTGAACAGGGGTGGCAGCCCCAGCATTTT. This sequence encodes CASSEQGWQPQHF.

Many counts were recorded for this clonotype. This sequence joins TRBV12-3 or TRBV12-4 and TRBJ2-5, with 11 positions matching TRBD2. J was trimmed by 5 bases and V by 1 base; bases with no gene match: 9. The CDR3 spans 17 residues. CDR3 in amino acids: CASSLVLAGGPGETQYF. The CDR3 DNA reads TGTGCCAGCAGTTTAGTGTTAGCGGGAGGGCCTGGCGAGACCCAGTACTTC.

This chain joins TRBV5-8 and TRBJ1-6; D gene unclear. CDR1 is SGHTS and CDR2 is YDEGEE in the germline V gene. This CDR3 has 16 amino acids. Trimming left V 4 bases short and J 10 bases short, with 21 bases between. CDR3 in amino acids: CASSPHPGSQQSPLHF. CDR3 sequence (DNA): TGTGCCAGCAGCCCCCACCCAGGCAGCCAACAATCACCCCTCCACTTT.

V gene TRBV20-1 combines with J gene TRBJ2-7, with 9 bases fitting TRBD1. This CDR3 is built from 19 residues. V was clipped by 2 bases and J by 2 bases; unmatched bases: 19. Germline-derived CDR1 and CDR2 are DFQATT and SNEGSKA (reference sequence). The CDR3 coding sequence is TGCAGTGCTAGATTTGCTACAGGGGGCGCAGGCGGCTACACCTACGAGCAGTACTTC. It codes for CSARFATGGAGGYTYEQYF.

The chain recombines TRBV7-2 with TRBJ1-1; no clear D gene. This CDR3 contains 14 residues. V gave up 6 bases and J gave up 1 base, with 12 bases separating them. CDR1 and CDR2 (germline): SGHTA, FQGNSA. The CDR3 spells CASSLWAANTEAFF. The CDR3 DNA follows: TGTGCCAGCAGTTTATGGGCGGCGAACACTGAAGCTTTCTTT. Using reference TRBV7-2 and TRBJ1-1 for the parts outside the CDR3, the full variable domain is GAGVSQSPSNKVTEKGKDVELRCDPISGHTALYWYRQSLGQGLEFLIYFQGNSAPDKSGLPSDRFSAERTGGSVSTLTIQRTQQEDSAVYLCASSLWAANTEAFFGQGTRLTVV.

This clonotype was counted at least ten times. In nucleotides, the CDR3 is TGTGCCAGCAGCGACAGTGCACCGTATGGCTACACCTTC. This encodes CASSDSAPYGYTF. The rearrangement links TRBV28 to TRBJ1-2; D is possibly TRBD1 (5 bases). The CDR3 runs to 13 residues. The V end was cut by 6 bases, the J end by 5 bases, with 13 bases between. Germline assignment: CDR1 MDHEN and CDR2 SYDVKM.

The V gene is TRBV7-3, the J gene TRBJ2-2; TRBD1 aligns across 7 bases. Germline-derived CDR1 and CDR2 are SGHTA and FQGTGA. V was pared by 3 bases and J by 5 bases, with 6 bases of the junction left unmatched. The CDR3 is 15 residues long. CDR3 bases: TGTGCCAGCAGCTTGGGACAGCCCGGGACCGGGGAGCTGTTTTTT. This codes for CASSLGQPGTGELFF.

This clonotype was picked up one time. The junction differs from germline at one of its ends, possibly a read error. V is TRBV12-3 or TRBV12-4 and J is TRBJ2-2; 9 nucleotides line up with TRBD1. CDR3 length equals 15 residues. The CDR3 sequence: CASELTGGYTGELFF. The CDR3, as DNA: TGTGCCAGCGAATTAACAGGGGGCTACACCGGGGAGCTGTTCTTT.

For this clonotype: Since a much larger clone is just one base distant, this may be a read error. As the CDR3 is not closed by the conserved phenylalanine or tryptophan, this likely results from a read error. The V call is TRBV19, the J call TRBJ2-7, with 7 bases aligning to TRBD1. This CDR3 is 12 amino acids long. The V gene end was trimmed by 6 bases and the J gene end by 6 bases; junction bases not matched to a gene: 5. From germline, CDR1 is LNHDA and CDR2 SQIVND (reference sequence). The CDR3 loop is CASRRGRIEQYL. The CDR3 nucleotides read TGTGCCAGTAGGAGGGGGCGTATCGAGCAGTACCTC.

This clonotype was seen ten or more times. V usage is TRBV28 and J usage is TRBJ2-7; 11 bases agree with TRBD2. CDR1 and CDR2 (germline): MDHEN, SYDVKM. This CDR3 has 14 residues. V lost 7 bases and J lost 3; bases outside the gene matches: 5. CDR3 bases: TGTGCCAGCATCGGGGGGACTAGCGGCTACGAGCAGTACTTC. As protein: CASIGGTSGYEQYF.

The J gene is TRBJ1-4, the V gene TRBV6-1, with 12 bases lining up with TRBD1. V lost 6 bases and J lost 10; bases outside the gene matches: 6. This CDR3 comprises 14 residues. Germline CDR1 and CDR2: MNHNS and SASEGT. The CDR3: CASSGGTGGGKLFF. The CDR3 DNA reads TGTGCCAGCAGCGGCGGGACAGGGGGCGGAAAACTGTTTTTT.

This clonotype was picked up many times. The CDR3 loop is CASHREYGTEAFF. Written as DNA, the CDR3 is TGTGCCAGCCACAGGGAGTACGGCACTGAAGCTTTCTTT. V gene TRBV19 combines with J gene TRBJ1-1, with D perhaps matching TRBD1 (6 bases). The germline V and J ends were trimmed by 9 bases and 4 bases, with 15 bases remaining between them. There are 13 residues in the CDR3. CDR1 is LNHDA, CDR2 SQIVND, per germline (reference sequence).

This clonotype was seen repeatedly, ten times or more. The chain is built from TRBV27 and TRBJ2-5; tentative D call: TRBD2 (6 bases). V lost 6 bases and J lost 1, with 9 bases in between. This CDR3 contains 13 residues. Germline CDR1 reads MNHEY; CDR2 reads SMNVEV (reference sequence). This CDR3 reads CASRAGLQETQYF. CDR3 DNA sequence: TGTGCCAGCAGAGCGGGTCTCCAAGAGACCCAGTACTTC.

This clonotype was picked up many times. This rearrangement joins TRBV6-6 to TRBJ1-2, with 9 nucleotides matching TRBD1. Looked up from germline, CDR1 is MNHNY and CDR2 is SVGAGI (reference sequence). The CDR3 is made up of 15 amino acids. Unmatched junction bases numbered 12, after V lost 7 bases and J lost 6 bases. CDR3 nucleotide sequence: TGTGCCAGCACCCACCGCCGGGACAGGGCTCATGGCTACACCTTC. Encoded protein: CASTHRRDRAHGYTF.

The rearrangement joins TRBV7-2 to TRBJ1-2; the match to TRBD1 covers 7 bases. With V trimmed by 8 bases and J by 8 bases, 11 bases remained unmatched. There are 13 residues in the CDR3. Germline lookup yields CDR1 SGHTA and CDR2 FQGNSA. The CDR3 reads CASRPRQGGGYTF. The CDR3 nucleotides are TGTGCCAGCCGCCCACGACAGGGAGGCGGCTACACCTTC.

This clonotype was detected many times. The chain is built from TRBV5-1 and TRBJ2-2, with a possible D match to TRBD1 (6 bases). The CDR3 length is 14 residues. V was clipped by 7 bases and J by 1 base, with 11 bases between them. Germline V lookup: CDR1 SGHRS, CDR2 YFSETQ. CDR3 amino acids: CASALQGNTGELFF. The CDR3 nucleotides read TGCGCCAGCGCTCTACAGGGGAACACCGGGGAGCTGTTTTTT. The variable domain in full, completed from reference TRBV5-1 and TRBJ2-2, reads KAGVTQTPRYLIKTRGQQVTLSCSPISGHRSVSWYQQTPGQGLQFLFEYFSETQRNKGNFPGRFSGRQFSNSRSEMNVSTLELGDSALYLCASALQGNTGELFFGEGSRLTVL.